The T cell receptor beta chain described here comes from a study of tumor-infiltrating lymphocytes in primary liver carcinoma. It was unsorted whole blood that yielded blood RNA, and germline DNA was also extracted. From approximately 450 ng total RNA, TCR beta cDNA was generated with a primer in the constant region. What produced the TCR beta libraries was three nested multiplex PCR rounds using slightly modified ARM-PCR. It was with TRBV1-TRBV30 forward primers and a C-beta reverse primer that the first two PCR rounds were run, at roughly 10 cycles each. TCRdb ran MiXCR on the multiplex PCR reads and lists one entry per CDR3 protein. The table records about 180,000 distinct CDR3 sequences, 50% to 75% of them present only once. Deletions cut 5 bases from V and 0 bases from J, with 11 bases between. CDR1 MDHEN and CDR2 SYDVKM come from the germline V gene. The CDR3 is 14 amino acids.

Sequencing input: peripheral blood. The clonotype was recovered from a man in his forties with primary liver carcinoma and hepatitis B virus infection. This chain uses TRBV28 with TRBJ2-7; possible D gene TRBD1, 5 bases. CDR3 DNA: TGTGCCAGCAGTCCACAGGATAGCTCCTACGAGCAGTACTTC. Translation: CASSPQDSSYEQYF.